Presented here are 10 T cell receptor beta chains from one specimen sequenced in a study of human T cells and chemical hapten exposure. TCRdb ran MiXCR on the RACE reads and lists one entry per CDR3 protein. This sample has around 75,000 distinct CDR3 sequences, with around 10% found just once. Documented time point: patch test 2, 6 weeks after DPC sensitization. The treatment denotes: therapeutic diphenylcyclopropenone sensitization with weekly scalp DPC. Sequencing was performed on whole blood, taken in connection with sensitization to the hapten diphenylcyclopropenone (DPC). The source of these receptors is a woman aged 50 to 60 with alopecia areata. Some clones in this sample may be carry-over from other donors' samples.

The CDR3 DNA reads as TGTGCCATCAGTGAGGAGGGGCCGCACACTGAAGCTTTCTTT. It yields the protein CAISEEGPHTEAFF. The gene calls are TRBV10-3 and TRBJ1-1; TRBD1 might be the D (5 bases). The V end was cut by 2 bases, the J end by 3 bases, with 10 bases between. The V gene's germline CDR1 is ENHRY and CDR2 SYGVKD. The CDR3 sequence is 14 residues long.

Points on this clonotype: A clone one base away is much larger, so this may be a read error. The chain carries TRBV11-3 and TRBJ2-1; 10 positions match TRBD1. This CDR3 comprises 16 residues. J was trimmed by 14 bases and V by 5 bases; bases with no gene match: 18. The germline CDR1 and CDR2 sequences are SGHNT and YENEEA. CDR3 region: CASSLSGTGAHREKFF. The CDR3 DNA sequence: TGTGCCAGCAGCCTCTCCGGGACAGGGGCCCATAGGGAGAAGTTCTTC.

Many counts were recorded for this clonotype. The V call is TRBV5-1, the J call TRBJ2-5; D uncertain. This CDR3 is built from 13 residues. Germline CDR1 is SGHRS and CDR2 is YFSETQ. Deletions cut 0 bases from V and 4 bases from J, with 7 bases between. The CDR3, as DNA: TGCGCCAGCAGCTTGGCCCCGATAGAGACCCAGTACTTC. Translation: CASSLAPIETQYF.

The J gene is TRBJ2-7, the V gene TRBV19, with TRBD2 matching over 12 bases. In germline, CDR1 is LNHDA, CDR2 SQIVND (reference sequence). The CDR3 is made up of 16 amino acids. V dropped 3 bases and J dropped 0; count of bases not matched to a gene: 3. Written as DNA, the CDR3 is TGTGCCAGTAGTATCCTAGCGGGAGGGCCCTCCTACGAGCAGTACTTC. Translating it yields CASSILAGGPSYEQYF.

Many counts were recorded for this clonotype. The CDR3 reads CASSLAGWGGPGTSATQYF. DNA for the CDR3: TGTGCCAGCAGCTTAGCCGGATGGGGGGGGCCCGGGACTAGTGCTACGCAGTATTTT. This sequence joins TRBV7-6 and TRBJ2-3, with TRBD2 matching over 8 bases. This CDR3 has 19 residues. CDR1 is SGHVS and CDR2 is FNYEAQ in the germline V gene. With 0 bases clipped from V and 8 bases from J, the junction kept 19 bases outside the gene matches. The variable domain in full, with the rest retrieved from reference TRBV7-6 and TRBJ2-3, is GAGVSQSPRYKVTKRGQDVALRCDPISGHVSLYWYRQALGQGPEFLTYFNYEAQQDKSGLPNDRFSAERPEGSISTLTIQRTEQRDSAMYRCASSLAGWGGPGTSATQYFGPGTRLTVL.

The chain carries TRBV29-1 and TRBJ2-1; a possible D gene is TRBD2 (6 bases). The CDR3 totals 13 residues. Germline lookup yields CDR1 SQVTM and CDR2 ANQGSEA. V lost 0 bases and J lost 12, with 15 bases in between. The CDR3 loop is CSVEDQEGTGQFF. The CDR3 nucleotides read TGCAGCGTTGAAGATCAGGAGGGGACGGGGCAGTTCTTC.

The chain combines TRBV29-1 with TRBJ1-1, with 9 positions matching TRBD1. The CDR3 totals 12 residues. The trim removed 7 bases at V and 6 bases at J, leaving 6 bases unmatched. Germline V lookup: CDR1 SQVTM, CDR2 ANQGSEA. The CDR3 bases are TGCAGCGGCCGGACAGGGGTCCCTGAAGCTTTCTTT. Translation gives CSGRTGVPEAFF.

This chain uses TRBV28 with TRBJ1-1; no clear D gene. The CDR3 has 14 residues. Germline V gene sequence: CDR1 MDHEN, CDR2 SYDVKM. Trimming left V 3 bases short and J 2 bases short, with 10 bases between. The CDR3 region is CASSLDLGNTEAFF. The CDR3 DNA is TGTGCCAGCAGTTTGGACCTGGGCAACACTGAAGCTTTCTTT.

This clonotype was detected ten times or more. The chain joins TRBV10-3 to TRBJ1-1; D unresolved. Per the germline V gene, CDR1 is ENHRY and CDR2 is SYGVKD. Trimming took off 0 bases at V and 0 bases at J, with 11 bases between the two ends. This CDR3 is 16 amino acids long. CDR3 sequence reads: CAISESLGILNTEAFF. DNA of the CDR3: TGTGCCATCAGTGAGTCGTTAGGGATCCTGAACACTGAAGCTTTCTTT.

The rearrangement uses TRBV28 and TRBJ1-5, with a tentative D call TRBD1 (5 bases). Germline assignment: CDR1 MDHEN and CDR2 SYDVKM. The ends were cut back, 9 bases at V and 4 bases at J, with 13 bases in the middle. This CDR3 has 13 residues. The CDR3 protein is CASRGRSNQPQHF. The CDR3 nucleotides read TGTGCCAGTAGGGGACGGAGTAATCAGCCCCAGCATTTT.